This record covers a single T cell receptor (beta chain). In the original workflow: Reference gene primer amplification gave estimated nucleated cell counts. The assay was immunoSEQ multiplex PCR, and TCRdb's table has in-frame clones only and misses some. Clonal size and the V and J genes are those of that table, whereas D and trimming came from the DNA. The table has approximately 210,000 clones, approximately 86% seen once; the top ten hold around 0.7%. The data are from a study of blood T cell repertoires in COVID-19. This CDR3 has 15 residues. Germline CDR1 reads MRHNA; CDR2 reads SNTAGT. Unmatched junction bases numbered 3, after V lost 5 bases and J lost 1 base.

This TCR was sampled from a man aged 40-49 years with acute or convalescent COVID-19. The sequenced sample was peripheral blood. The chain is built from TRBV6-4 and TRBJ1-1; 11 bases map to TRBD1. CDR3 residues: CASSPGQGGNTEAFF. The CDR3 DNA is TGTGCCAGCAGTCCGGGACAGGGGGGGAACACTGAAGCTTTCTTT.